This T cell receptor beta chain emerged from a study of cytomegalovirus exposure and HLA in healthy donors. Note on this clone: The antigen remains unidentified.

The study, taken as a whole, reports: Certain sequence variants were highly shared and formed a cluster, and this cluster was likely a sequencing artifact. Altogether, 150 to 200 TCR beta chains were recorded as cytomegalovirus-associated. A later analysis revealed that TCR association rates differed between HLA loci, peaking at DRB1 and bottoming out at HLA-C.

The PCR had 60 Vbeta and 13 Jbeta primers. Sequencing used immunoSEQ multiplex PCR; TCRdb keeps in-frame clones, though not all of them. The sample has 85,000 to 120,000 clones, about 74% seen once. J lost 3 bases, V lost 4 bases, and 12 bases had no gene match. The CDR3 consists of 17 residues. CDR1 is SGHRS and CDR2 is YFSETQ in the germline V gene. The sample consisted of PBMCs. This TCR came from a male donor in good health and CMV-seropositive. The gene calls are TRBV5-1 and TRBJ2-7; 11 nucleotides match TRBD2. The CDR3 spells CASSPAPTSGTGYEQYF. Here the CDR3 DNA reads TGCGCCAGCAGCCCAGCCCCGACTAGCGGGACTGGCTACGAGCAGTACTTC. The variable domain in full, completed from reference TRBV5-1 and TRBJ2-7, reads KAGVTQTPRYLIKTRGQQVTLSCSPISGHRSVSWYQQTPGQGLQFLFEYFSETQRNKGNFPGRFSGRQFSNSRSEMNVSTLELGDSALYLCASSPAPTSGTGYEQYFGPGTRLTVT.